This T cell receptor (beta chain) comes out of a study of T cell changes during pregnancy in multiple sclerosis (dated by TCRdb to between 2017 and 2020). As for the study more broadly: Changes in the T cell repertoire over the course of pregnancy were examined in this study in women with multiple sclerosis.

Receptor amplification or capture employed the immunoSEQ multiplex PCR assay. Not all clones reach the TCRdb copy of this immuneACCESS table, which keeps in-frame sequences only. Checked studies attribute under half of the gap to unresolved V genes and leave the rest unexplained. In this sample the table shows tens of thousands of clones, under 95% of which occur a single time. The leading ten clones occupy approximately 1.5% of the sample. As concerns this clone: It lacks a known antigen. Base qualities are missing; no much larger clone stands one base away.

The source material was peripheral blood, sampled in the third trimester of pregnancy. The TCR sequence derives from a female donor in good health, enrolled as a control in a pregnancy study.

In nucleotides, the sequence is TGTGCCAGCTCACCACGGCAGGGGGCAAATTGGTTCTTC. The resulting protein is CASSPRQGANWFF. The V and J genes are TRBV18 and TRBJ2-1, with 8 bases in between that match TRBD1. Unmatched junction bases come to 8, with V trimmed by 1 base and J by 15 bases. CDR1 and CDR2, looked up from the germline V gene, are KGHSH and LQKENI. The CDR3 has 13 amino acids, counting the end cysteine and phenylalanine. Just the 39-base CDR3 DNA is kept, in frame starting at base 1. Extended through the reference TRBV18 and TRBJ2-1 proteins, this CDR3 yields the full variable domain: NAGVMQNPRHLVRRRGQEARLRCSPMKGHSHVYWYRQLPEEGLKFMVYLQKENIIDESGMPKERFSAEFPKEGPSILRIQQVVRGDSAAYFCASSPRQGANWFFGPGTRLTVL.